This is a list of T cell receptor beta chains from one sample in a study of blood T cell repertoires in COVID-19. Sequenced by immunoSEQ multiplex PCR; TCRdb stores in-frame clones only, minus some. The repertoire holds some 250,000 clones, with 80% to 90% as singletons. What was sequenced was PBMCs or T cells enriched from blood (not recorded which). These receptors were taken from a woman in her forties or fifties who had recovered from COVID-19. Both conserved end residues are part of each CDR3. The D gene is left open where the match is weak. Size is stated for part of the rows, as once, few or many counts, or as a class when the clone is expanded.

v_gene: TRBV28
d_gene: NA
j_gene: TRBJ1-1
abundance: NA
CDR3aa: CASSFWGGNEAFF
CDR3nt: TGTGCCAGCAGTTTCTGGGGAGGTAATGAAGCTTTCTTT

v_gene: TRBV9
d_gene: TRBD2
j_gene: TRBJ2-7
abundance: NA
CDR3aa: CASSPQPAGGPGEQYF
CDR3nt: TGTGCCAGCAGCCCCCAACCCGCGGGAGGTCCGGGGGAGCAGTACTTC

v_gene: TRBV6-1
d_gene: TRBD1
j_gene: TRBJ1-4
abundance: NA
CDR3aa: CASSEAGGTGAVMREKLFF
CDR3nt: TGTGCCAGCAGTGAAGCGGGAGGGACAGGCGCCGTCATGAGGGAAAAACTGTTTTTT

v_gene: TRBV5-1
d_gene: NA
j_gene: TRBJ2-7
abundance: NA
CDR3aa: CASSLGQANYEQYF
CDR3nt: TGCGCCAGCTCCCTGGGGCAGGCCAATTACGAGCAGTACTTC

v_gene: TRBV30
d_gene: TRBD1
j_gene: TRBJ2-2
abundance: NA
CDR3aa: CAWSRGRAGELFF
CDR3nt: TGTGCCTGGTCCAGGGGGCGCGCCGGGGAGCTGTTTTTT

v_gene: TRBV25-1
d_gene: TRBD2
j_gene: TRBJ2-3
abundance: NA
CDR3aa: CASSESISGRAADTQYF
CDR3nt: TGTGCCAGCAGTGAATCAATTAGCGGGAGGGCCGCAGATACGCAGTATTTT

v_gene: TRBV19
d_gene: TRBD1
j_gene: TRBJ1-1
abundance: NA
CDR3aa: CASSYRGITEAFF
CDR3nt: TGTGCCAGTAGTTACAGGGGGATCACTGAAGCTTTCTTT

v_gene: TRBV4-1
d_gene: NA
j_gene: TRBJ1-2
abundance: NA
CDR3aa: CASSQDMAGVGYTF
CDR3nt: TGCGCCAGCAGCCAAGATATGGCAGGGGTAGGCTACACCTTC

v_gene: TRBV3-1/TRBV3-2
d_gene: TRBD1
j_gene: TRBJ1-1
abundance: once
CDR3aa: CASSPRTGEGWTEAFF
CDR3nt: TGTGCCAGCAGCCCCAGGACAGGGGAAGGTTGGACTGAAGCTTTCTTT

v_gene: TRBV4-1
d_gene: NA
j_gene: TRBJ1-5
abundance: NA
CDR3aa: CASSQGGQGGQPQHF
CDR3nt: TGCGCCAGCAGCCAAGGGGGGCAGGGTGGCCAGCCCCAGCATTTT

v_gene: TRBV18
d_gene: NA
j_gene: TRBJ2-1
abundance: NA
CDR3aa: CASSPWTADNEQFF
CDR3nt: TGTGCCAGCTCACCCTGGACAGCTGACAATGAGCAGTTCTTC

v_gene: TRBV28
d_gene: NA
j_gene: TRBJ2-2
abundance: few
CDR3aa: CASSPRTALAGELFF
CDR3nt: TGTGCCAGCAGTCCTCGTACCGCGCTGGCCGGGGAGCTGTTTTTT

v_gene: TRBV5-1
d_gene: NA
j_gene: TRBJ1-1
abundance: NA
CDR3aa: CASSLGHQDTEAFF
CDR3nt: TGCGCCAGCAGCTTAGGCCATCAGGACACTGAAGCTTTCTTT

v_gene: TRBV28
d_gene: TRBD2
j_gene: TRBJ2-7
abundance: NA
CDR3aa: CASSISGTSSYEQYF
CDR3nt: TGTGCCAGCAGTATAAGCGGGACCAGCTCCTACGAGCAGTACTTC

v_gene: TRBV27
d_gene: NA
j_gene: TRBJ2-7
abundance: NA
CDR3aa: CASSSLTNYEQYF
CDR3nt: TGTGCCAGCAGTTCCCTCACTAACTACGAGCAGTACTTC

v_gene: TRBV7-6
d_gene: TRBD1
j_gene: TRBJ2-1
abundance: NA
CDR3aa: CASSLGGQGHYNEQFF
CDR3nt: TGTGCCAGCAGCTTAGGGGGACAGGGACACTACAATGAGCAGTTCTTC

v_gene: TRBV4-1
d_gene: NA
j_gene: TRBJ1-1
abundance: NA
CDR3aa: CASSHPLDRPEAFF
CDR3nt: TGCGCCAGCAGCCACCCACTTGACAGGCCTGAAGCTTTCTTT

v_gene: TRBV4-2
d_gene: NA
j_gene: TRBJ2-7
abundance: NA
CDR3aa: CASSQESGERGYEQYF
CDR3nt: TGTGCCAGCAGCCAAGAATCAGGGGAGAGGGGCTACGAGCAGTACTTC

v_gene: TRBV7-2
d_gene: TRBD2
j_gene: TRBJ2-7
abundance: NA
CDR3aa: CASSPGTSGYEQYF
CDR3nt: TGTGCCAGCAGCCCGGGGACTAGCGGCTACGAGCAGTACTTC

v_gene: TRBV21-1
d_gene: NA
j_gene: TRBJ1-6
abundance: NA
CDR3aa: CASIHRGPLSKPLHF
CDR3nt: TGTGCCAGCATCCACAGGGGCCCGTTGTCTAAACCCCTCCACTTT

v_gene: TRBV11-2
d_gene: NA
j_gene: TRBJ2-2
abundance: once
CDR3aa: CASRTSGLAGELFF
CDR3nt: TGTGCCAGCAGAACATCAGGGTTGGCCGGGGAGCTGTTTTTT

v_gene: TRBV18
d_gene: TRBD1
j_gene: TRBJ2-2
abundance: NA
CDR3aa: CASSVLQGATGELFF
CDR3nt: TGTGCCAGCTCCGTTCTACAGGGGGCGACCGGGGAGCTGTTTTTT

v_gene: TRBV7-2
d_gene: NA
j_gene: TRBJ2-7
abundance: NA
CDR3aa: CASSPPPWRDDYEQYF
CDR3nt: TGTGCCAGCAGCCCGCCCCCATGGCGGGACGACTACGAGCAGTACTTC

v_gene: TRBV19
d_gene: TRBD2
j_gene: TRBJ2-2
abundance: NA
CDR3aa: CASSGTSGGTGELFF
CDR3nt: TGTGCCAGTAGCGGAACTAGCGGAGGAACCGGGGAGCTGTTTTTT

v_gene: TRBV7-9
d_gene: NA
j_gene: TRBJ2-2
abundance: NA
CDR3aa: CASSLASGLNTGELFF
CDR3nt: TGTGCCAGCAGCCTCGCCAGCGGGCTGAACACCGGGGAGCTGTTTTTT